This T cell receptor beta chain was observed in a study of a mutant IDH1 vaccine in newly diagnosed glioma. Findings of the study overall: Top-clonotype changes in peripheral T cells seemed unrelated to pseudoprogression.

Only in-frame clones appear in the TCRdb table, and some are missing; sequencing was by immunoSEQ multiplex PCR. The sample shows some 54,000 clones, more than 85% of them seen only once. On this clone itself: Its antigen is currently unknown.

The time point is: week 11, during vaccination. Alongside topical imiquimod, each dose of vaccine comprised 300 ug of mutant IDH1 20-mer peptide. Germline CDR1 is SGHAT and CDR2 is FQNNGV. With V trimmed by 5 bases and J by 5 bases, 8 bases remained unmatched. This CDR3 has 15 amino acids. This chain uses TRBV11-2 with TRBJ2-1, with 8 bases that match TRBD2. Sequenced material: PBMCs, taken from a glioma patient whose treatment included an IDH1 peptide vaccine. This receptor was taken from a man aged 50 to 59 with glioma. This CDR3 reads CASSISRGGHNEQFF. CDR3 nucleotides: TGTGCCAGCAGCATAAGCCGGGGGGGACACAATGAGCAGTTCTTC.